These T cell receptor beta chains were read from a single sample in a study of cytomegalovirus exposure and HLA in healthy donors. Profiling relied on immunoSEQ multiplex PCR, and the TCRdb table lists in-frame clones only, not all of them. Here the sample spans tens of thousands of clones, 95% to 96% being singletons. Sequencing input: PBMCs. Receptor source: a man aged 18 to 35 in good health and CMV-seronegative. Each CDR3 is given with its conserved first and last residue. D genes are given only for firm matches. Clone size is stated in some rows and not others, as once, few, many or a class when expanded.

V: TRBV9; J: TRBJ2-5; size: -; D: -; length: 14; DNA: TGTGCCAGCAGCGTAGTCCCCCTCTCTGACTCCCAGTACTTC; CDR3: CASSVVPLSDSQYF
V: TRBV4-1; J: TRBJ1-1; size: -; D: TRBD1; length: 15; DNA: TGCGCCAGCAGCCGCGATGGGACAGCGAACACTGAAGCTTTCTTT; CDR3: CASSRDGTANTEAFF
V: TRBV9; J: TRBJ2-5; size: -; D: -; length: 15; DNA: TGTGCCAGCAGCGTAGTCCCAGGGCCCCAAGAGACCCAGTACTTC; CDR3: CASSVVPGPQETQYF
V: TRBV7-9; J: TRBJ2-1; size: -; D: -; length: 12; DNA: TGTGCCAGCAGCTTAGCAGAGAATGAGCAGTTCTTC; CDR3: CASSLAENEQFF
V: TRBV28; J: TRBJ1-5; size: -; D: -; length: 13; DNA: TGTGCCAGCAGCCAGGGGACCGGTCAGCCCCAGCATTTT; CDR3: CASSQGTGQPQHF
V: TRBV28; J: TRBJ2-3; size: -; D: TRBD2; length: 17; DNA: TGTGCCAGCAGTTTCCAGCCTAGCGGGAGGTCAACAGATACGCAGTATTTT; CDR3: CASSFQPSGRSTDTQYF
V: TRBV14; J: TRBJ2-7; size: -; D: TRBD1; length: 18; DNA: TGTGCCAGCAGCCAAGACCTGGTCTGGACAGGGGACGGCTACGAGCAGTACTTC; CDR3: CASSQDLVWTGDGYEQYF
V: TRBV7-8; J: TRBJ2-1; size: -; D: TRBD2; length: 13; DNA: TGTGCCAGCGGATTAGCGGGAGAAGGTGAGCAGTTCTTC; CDR3: CASGLAGEGEQFF
V: TRBV10-1; J: TRBJ1-5; size: -; D: TRBD1; length: 17; DNA: TGCGCCAGCCCTTGGCCCTTCGGGACAGGCCCCAATCAGCCCCAGCATTTT; CDR3: CASPWPFGTGPNQPQHF
V: TRBV6-4; J: TRBJ1-6; size: -; D: -; length: 13; DNA: TGTGCCAGCAGTGACTCGTCAAATTCACCCCTCCACTTT; CDR3: CASSDSSNSPLHF
V: TRBV5-4; J: TRBJ1-2; size: -; D: TRBD1; length: 14; DNA: TGTGCCAGCAGCTCACCGGGACAGGACTATGGCTACACCTTC; CDR3: CASSSPGQDYGYTF
V: TRBV28; J: TRBJ1-4; size: -; D: -; length: 15; DNA: TGTGCCAGCACCGCACCAGGCTCCCTTAATGAAAAACTGTTTTTT; CDR3: CASTAPGSLNEKLFF
V: TRBV29-1; J: TRBJ1-2; size: -; D: TRBD1; length: 21; DNA: TGCAGCGTTGAAGATTTGTCCGATGATACCGGGACAGGGGGCGCGTATATAGGCTACACCTTC; CDR3: CSVEDLSDDTGTGGAYIGYTF
V: TRBV28; J: TRBJ2-1; size: -; D: TRBD2; length: 17; DNA: TGTGCCAGCAGTTTAATGCTGGCTAGCGGGCCCAACAATGAGCAGTTCTTC; CDR3: CASSLMLASGPNNEQFF
V: TRBV28; J: TRBJ2-2; size: -; D: TRBD1; length: 16; DNA: TGTGCCAGTCACACCGACAGGGGCAGGGGCACCGGGGAGCTGTTTTTT; CDR3: CASHTDRGRGTGELFF
V: TRBV25-1; J: TRBJ1-1; size: once; D: -; length: 12; DNA: TGTGCCAGCGGAGTGGGAGGCACTGAAGCTTTCTTT; CDR3: CASGVGGTEAFF
V: TRBV28; J: TRBJ2-7; size: -; D: TRBD2; length: 16; DNA: TGTGCCAGCAGTGGAGGGTTGTCTAGCGGGACTTACGAGCAGTACTTC; CDR3: CASSGGLSSGTYEQYF
V: TRBV5-1; J: TRBJ2-1; size: -; D: -; length: 15; DNA: TGCGCCAGCAGCGGGGGCGGGACAGTGGGCAATGAGCAGTTCTTC; CDR3: CASSGGGTVGNEQFF
V: TRBV28; J: TRBJ2-4; size: once; D: TRBD2; length: 17; DNA: TGTGCCAGCAGTTTACTCGGACTAGCGGGCGGAGGAAACATTCAGTACTTC; CDR3: CASSLLGLAGGGNIQYF
V: TRBV7-9; J: TRBJ2-1; size: -; D: TRBD2; length: 18; DNA: TGTGCCAGCAGCTTAGGAGTCGCGGGAGTATCAGGCTACAATGAGCAGTTCTTC; CDR3: CASSLGVAGVSGYNEQFF
V: TRBV6-5; J: TRBJ2-7; size: once; D: -; length: 11; DNA: TGTGCCAGCAGTCGGGGCTACGAGCAGTACTTC; CDR3: CASSRGYEQYF
V: TRBV18; J: TRBJ2-2; size: -; D: TRBD2; length: 14; DNA: TGTGCCAGCTCATCTAGCGGGGGCACCGGGGAGCTGTTTTTT; CDR3: CASSSSGGTGELFF
V: TRBV4-1; J: TRBJ2-1; size: -; D: TRBD2; length: 18; DNA: TGCGCCAGCACCAAAACTCCGGGACTAGCCCAGAGCCACAATGAGCAGTTCTTC; CDR3: CASTKTPGLAQSHNEQFF
V: TRBV11-2; J: TRBJ2-1; size: -; D: -; length: 17; DNA: TGTGCCAGCAGCTTACCGTCCAGCGGAAACACCTACAATGAGCAGTTCTTC; CDR3: CASSLPSSGNTYNEQFF
V: TRBV27; J: TRBJ1-1; size: -; D: -; length: 15; DNA: TGTGCCAGCAGTTTAACCTTTCCCCGAGGCACTGAAGCTTTCTTT; CDR3: CASSLTFPRGTEAFF
V: TRBV10-3; J: TRBJ1-1; size: few; D: TRBD1; length: 14; DNA: TGTGCCACAACGGACAGGGCCGGTTACACTGAAGCTTTCTTT; CDR3: CATTDRAGYTEAFF
V: TRBV6-6; J: TRBJ2-1; size: -; D: TRBD2; length: 15; DNA: TGTGCCAGCAGGGTAGCGGGAGGGTCCCACAATGAGCAGTTCTTC; CDR3: CASRVAGGSHNEQFF
V: TRBV4-1; J: TRBJ2-2; size: -; D: TRBD2; length: 16; DNA: TGCGCCAGCAGCCAGCGGGTGCGGGAGTACACCGGGGAGCTGTTTTTT; CDR3: CASSQRVREYTGELFF
V: TRBV7-9; J: TRBJ2-7; size: once; D: -; length: 12; DNA: TGTGCCAGCTCAGGCATCTCCTACGAGCAGTACTTC; CDR3: CASSGISYEQYF
V: TRBV28; J: TRBJ2-4; size: -; D: -; length: 17; DNA: TGTGCCAGCGGATCCTCAATAACAGGGCTTGCCAAAAACATTCAGTACTTC; CDR3: CASGSSITGLAKNIQYF
V: TRBV28; J: TRBJ1-2; size: -; D: TRBD1; length: 14; DNA: TGTGCCAGCAGTTTTGGGGACAGTAACTATGGCTACACCTTC; CDR3: CASSFGDSNYGYTF
V: TRBV28; J: TRBJ2-5; size: -; D: TRBD2; length: 15; DNA: TGTGCCAGCAGTTCTAGCGGGAGTCTCGCGGAGACCCAGTACTTC; CDR3: CASSSSGSLAETQYF
V: TRBV4-2; J: TRBJ2-1; size: once; D: TRBD2; length: 19; DNA: TGTGCCAGCAGCCCCGGGGTAGCGGGAGGCCTTAGCTCCTACAATGAGCAGTTCTTC; CDR3: CASSPGVAGGLSSYNEQFF
V: TRBV11-2; J: TRBJ2-3; size: -; D: TRBD2; length: 15; DNA: TGTGCCAGCAGCCTGAGCGGGAGCGGGACAGATACGCAGTATTTT; CDR3: CASSLSGSGTDTQYF
V: TRBV19; J: TRBJ2-5; size: -; D: -; length: 13; DNA: TGTGCCAGTACAGGGGGGAATCAAGAGACCCAGTACTTC; CDR3: CASTGGNQETQYF
V: TRBV28; J: TRBJ1-1; size: -; D: TRBD1; length: 15; DNA: TGTGCCAGCAGTTCTCGGACAGGGGGGAACACTGAAGCTTTCTTT; CDR3: CASSSRTGGNTEAFF
V: TRBV30; J: TRBJ2-5; size: -; D: -; length: 12; DNA: TGTGCCGGGGATGGGAGAAGGGAGACCCAGTACTTC; CDR3: CAGDGRRETQYF
V: TRBV28; J: TRBJ1-2; size: -; D: -; length: 12; DNA: TGTGCCAGCACCCAAGCAGGTTATGGCTACACCTTC; CDR3: CASTQAGYGYTF
V: TRBV29-1; J: TRBJ2-1; size: -; D: TRBD2; length: 15; DNA: TGCAGCGTTGAGAGGGGACTAGCGGCCTACAATGAGCAGTTCTTC; CDR3: CSVERGLAAYNEQFF
V: TRBV9; J: TRBJ2-5; size: -; D: -; length: 15; DNA: TGTGCCAGCAGCGTAGCTGCGCACCCTCAAGAGACCCAGTACTTC; CDR3: CASSVAAHPQETQYF
V: TRBV29-1; J: TRBJ1-4; size: -; D: TRBD1; length: 14; DNA: TGCAGCGTACGAACAGGGGGAGCTAATGAAAAACTGTTTTTT; CDR3: CSVRTGGANEKLFF
V: TRBV19; J: TRBJ2-3; size: -; D: -; length: 18; DNA: TGTGCCAGTAGCAACATACCGTCCGGGTCGGGGTTCACAGATACGCAGTATTTT; CDR3: CASSNIPSGSGFTDTQYF
V: TRBV7-6; J: TRBJ1-1; size: -; D: -; length: 12; DNA: TGTGCCAGCAGCATACAAGGGGGTGAAGCTTTCTTT; CDR3: CASSIQGGEAFF
V: TRBV27; J: TRBJ2-2; size: -; D: -; length: 13; DNA: TGTGCCAGCAGTTTCCTCAACACCGGGGAGCTGTTTTTT; CDR3: CASSFLNTGELFF
V: TRBV28; J: TRBJ1-1; size: -; D: TRBD1; length: 15; DNA: TGTGCCAGCAGTTTAGGTGGACAGGGGGCGCTTGAAGCTTTCTTT; CDR3: CASSLGGQGALEAFF
V: TRBV4-1; J: TRBJ1-4; size: -; D: TRBD1; length: 16; DNA: TGCGCCGCCTCACAGGGGGGAACTTCGACTAATGAAAAACTGTTTTTT; CDR3: CAASQGGTSTNEKLFF
V: TRBV27; J: TRBJ2-7; size: -; D: TRBD2; length: 15; DNA: TGTGCCAGCAGCCTCTCTAGCGGTAGCTCCTACGAGCAGTACTTC; CDR3: CASSLSSGSSYEQYF
V: TRBV27; J: TRBJ2-7; size: -; D: TRBD2; length: 14; DNA: TGTGCCAGCAGTCTGACTAGCGTCTCCTACGAGCAGTACTTC; CDR3: CASSLTSVSYEQYF
V: TRBV25-1; J: TRBJ2-5; size: -; D: TRBD1; length: 16; DNA: TGTGCCAGCAGTGAGACCGGGACAGGGGCGCACGAGACCCAGTACTTC; CDR3: CASSETGTGAHETQYF
V: TRBV5-1; J: TRBJ2-2; size: -; D: TRBD2; length: 15; DNA: TGCGCCAGCAGCTTCCTAGCGGGGGGCACCGGGGAGCTGTTTTTT; CDR3: CASSFLAGGTGELFF
V: TRBV5-6; J: TRBJ2-5; size: -; D: -; length: 14; DNA: TGTGCCAGCAGCTTTGGCGAGCATGGGCAACCGGAGTACTTC; CDR3: CASSFGEHGQPEYF
V: TRBV30; J: TRBJ2-2; size: -; D: -; length: 12; DNA: TGTGCCTGGAGTGCGGGTACCGGGGAGCTGTTTTTT; CDR3: CAWSAGTGELFF
V: TRBV18; J: TRBJ2-7; size: -; D: -; length: 12; DNA: TGTGCCAGCTCACCTGGGGCTGGCGAGCAGTACTTC; CDR3: CASSPGAGEQYF
V: TRBV19; J: TRBJ2-1; size: -; D: TRBD2; length: 16; DNA: TGTGCCAGTAGTGGCCTGGGGGGGGTATGGAACAATGAGCAGTTCTTC; CDR3: CASSGLGGVWNNEQFF